Below, 5 T cell receptor beta chains from the same sample are listed, as sequenced in a study of blood T cells in healthy people across ages. The second PCR ran about 6 to 11 cycles with a sample-barcoded 5' primer and J-beta primers. MiXCR, applied by TCRdb to the 5' RACE reads, yields one record per CDR3 protein. Among roughly 640,000 distinct CDR3 sequences listed, about 30% were seen once. Sequenced: blood. The source is a woman older than 75 in good health.

This clonotype was seen ten or more times. CDR3 amino acids: CASSIQSTDTQYF. CDR3 coding DNA: TGTGCCAGCAGTATACAGAGCACAGATACGCAGTATTTT. The chain recombines TRBV6-1 with TRBJ2-3; D gene unclear. CDR1 MNHNS and CDR2 SASEGT come from the germline V gene. Trimming removed 5 bases at V and 0 bases at J, with 6 bases between. The length of the CDR3 is 13 residues.

This clonotype was counted many times. The chain carries TRBV4-3 and TRBJ1-2; 8 nucleotides match TRBD1. V shed 1 base, J shed 2 bases, and the junction held 3 bases outside the gene matches. CDR3 length: 15 amino acids. The germline V gene has CDR1 LGHNA and CDR2 YSLEER. This CDR3 reads CASSQANRGNYGYTF. The CDR3 nucleotides are TGCGCCAGCAGCCAAGCAAACAGGGGGAACTATGGCTACACCTTC.

This clonotype was recorded at least ten times. The V call is TRBV7-9, the J call TRBJ2-1; D is perhaps TRBD1 (6 bases). Germline V lookup: CDR1 SEHNR, CDR2 FQNEAQ (reference sequence). This CDR3 region has 17 residues. Deletions cut 5 bases from V and 2 bases from J, with 19 bases between. The CDR3 spells CASSGSAGQPTYNEQFF. In nucleotides, the CDR3 is TGTGCCAGCAGCGGGTCGGCAGGACAGCCTACCTACAATGAGCAGTTCTTC.

The V call is TRBV7-9, the J call TRBJ1-2, with D maybe TRBD1 (6 bases). Trimming removed 4 bases from V and 1 base from J, with 13 bases in between. This CDR3 has 15 amino acids. The germline V gene encodes CDR1 SEHNR and CDR2 FQNEAQ (reference sequence). CDR3 amino acids: CASSSRTDVNYGYTF. In DNA, the CDR3 is TGTGCCAGCAGCTCCCGGACAGATGTTAACTATGGCTACACCTTC.

This clonotype was observed at least ten times. The gene calls are TRBV7-3 and TRBJ2-6; weak D call: TRBD1 (6 bases). This CDR3 is built from 15 residues. Trimming took off 5 bases at V and 0 bases at J, with 8 bases between the two ends. Germline lookup yields CDR1 SGHTA and CDR2 FQGTGA. The CDR3 is CASSKQGSGANVLTF. The CDR3 nucleotides read TGTGCCAGCAGCAAACAGGGCTCTGGGGCCAACGTCCTGACTTTC. Full variable domain (remainder filled in from reference TRBV7-3 and TRBJ2-6): GAGVSQTPSNKVTEKGKYVELRCDPISGHTALYWYRQSLGQGPEFLIYFQGTGAADDSGLPNDRFFAVRPEGSVSTLKIQRTERGDSAVYLCASSKQGSGANVLTFGAGSRLTVL.